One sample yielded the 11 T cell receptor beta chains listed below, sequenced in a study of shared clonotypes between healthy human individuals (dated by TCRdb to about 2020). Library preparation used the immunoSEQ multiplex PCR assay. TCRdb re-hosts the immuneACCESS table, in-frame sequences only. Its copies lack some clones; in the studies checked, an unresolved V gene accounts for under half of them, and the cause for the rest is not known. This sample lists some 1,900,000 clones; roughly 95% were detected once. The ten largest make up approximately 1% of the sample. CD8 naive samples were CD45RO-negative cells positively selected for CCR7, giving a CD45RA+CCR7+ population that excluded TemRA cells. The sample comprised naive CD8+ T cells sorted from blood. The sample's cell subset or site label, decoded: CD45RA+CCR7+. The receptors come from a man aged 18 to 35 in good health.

This chain's CDR3 is CASSLAGGRSSYEQYF. The CDR3 DNA follows: TGTGCCAGCAGCTTAGCGGGCGGGCGGAGCTCCTACGAGCAGTACTTC. The V call is TRBV7-2, the J call TRBJ2-7, with D possibly being TRBD2 (5 bases). The CDR3 has 16 residues. Germline CDR1 reads SGHTA; CDR2 reads FQGNSA. The V and J ends lost 0 bases and 0 bases respectively, with 12 bases between them.

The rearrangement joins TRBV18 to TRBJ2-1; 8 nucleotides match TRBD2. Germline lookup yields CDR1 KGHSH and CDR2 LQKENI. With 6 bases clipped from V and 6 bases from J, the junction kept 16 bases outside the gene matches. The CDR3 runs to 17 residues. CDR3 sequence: CASSLGAGVTLTNEQFF. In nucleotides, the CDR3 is TGTGCCAGCTCGCTTGGAGCGGGGGTTACCTTGACCAATGAGCAGTTCTTC.

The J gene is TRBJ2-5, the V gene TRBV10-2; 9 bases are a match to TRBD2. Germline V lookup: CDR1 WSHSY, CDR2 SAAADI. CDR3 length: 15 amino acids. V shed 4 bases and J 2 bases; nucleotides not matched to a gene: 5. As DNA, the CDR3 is TGCGCCAGCAGTGGTGAGGCGGGAGGGCAAGAGACCCAGTACTTC. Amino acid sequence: CASSGEAGGQETQYF.

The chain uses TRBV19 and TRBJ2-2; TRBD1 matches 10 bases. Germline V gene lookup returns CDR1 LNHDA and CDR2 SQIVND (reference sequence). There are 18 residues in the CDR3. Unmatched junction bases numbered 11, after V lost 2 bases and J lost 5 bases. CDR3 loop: CASSIPGQGIGRTGELFF. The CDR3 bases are TGTGCCAGTAGTATACCGGGACAGGGGATTGGTAGGACCGGGGAGCTGTTTTTT.

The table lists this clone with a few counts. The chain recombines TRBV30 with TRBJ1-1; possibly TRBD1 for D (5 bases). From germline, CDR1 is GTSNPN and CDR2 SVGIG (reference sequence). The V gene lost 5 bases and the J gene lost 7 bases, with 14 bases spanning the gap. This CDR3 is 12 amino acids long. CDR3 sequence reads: CAWDGTGGEAFF. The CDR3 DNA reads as TGTGCCTGGGACGGGACCGGTGGTGAAGCTTTCTTT.

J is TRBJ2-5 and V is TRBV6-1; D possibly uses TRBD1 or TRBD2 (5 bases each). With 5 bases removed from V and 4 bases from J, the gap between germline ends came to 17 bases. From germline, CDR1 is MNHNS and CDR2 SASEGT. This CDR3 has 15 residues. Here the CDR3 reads CASSREVFDRETQYF. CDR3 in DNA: TGTGCCAGCAGTCGGGAAGTGTTTGACAGAGAGACCCAGTACTTC.

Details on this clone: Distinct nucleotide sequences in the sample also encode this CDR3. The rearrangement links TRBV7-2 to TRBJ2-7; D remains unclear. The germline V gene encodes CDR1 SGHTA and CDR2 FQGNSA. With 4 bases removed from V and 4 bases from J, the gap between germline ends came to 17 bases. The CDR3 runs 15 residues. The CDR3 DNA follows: TGTGCCAGCAGCTCCTTGGCTCTCTCAAGTTACGAGCAGTACTTC. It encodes CASSSLALSSYEQYF.

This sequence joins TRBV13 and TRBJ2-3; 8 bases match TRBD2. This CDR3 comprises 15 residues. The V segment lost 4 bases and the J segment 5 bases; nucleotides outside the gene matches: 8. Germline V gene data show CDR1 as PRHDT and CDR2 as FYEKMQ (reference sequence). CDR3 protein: CASSSSSGRGDTQYF. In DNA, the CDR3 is TGTGCCAGCAGCTCCTCTAGCGGGCGGGGAGATACGCAGTATTTT.

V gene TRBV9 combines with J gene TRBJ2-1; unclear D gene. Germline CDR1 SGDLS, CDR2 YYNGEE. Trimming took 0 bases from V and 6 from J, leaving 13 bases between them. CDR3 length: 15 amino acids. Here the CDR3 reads CASSVGEGGLNEQFF. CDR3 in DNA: TGTGCCAGCAGCGTAGGGGAAGGCGGCCTCAATGAGCAGTTCTTC.

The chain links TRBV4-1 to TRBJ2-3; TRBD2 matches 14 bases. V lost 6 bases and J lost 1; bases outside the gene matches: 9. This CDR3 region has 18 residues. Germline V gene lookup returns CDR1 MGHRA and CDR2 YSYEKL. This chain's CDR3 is CASSGLAGGPEGTDTQYF. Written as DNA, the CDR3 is TGCGCCAGCAGTGGACTAGCGGGGGGCCCAGAGGGCACAGATACGCAGTATTTT.

Written as DNA, the CDR3 is TGTGCCAGCAGCTTAGGAGCGGGGGTGAGCTATGGCTACACCTTC. This codes for CASSLGAGVSYGYTF. This chain joins TRBV7-9 and TRBJ1-2; D possibly corresponds to TRBD1 (5 bases). Germline assignment: CDR1 SEHNR and CDR2 FQNEAQ (reference sequence). The CDR3 length is 15 residues. V dropped 1 base and J dropped 4 bases, with 13 bases sitting between them.